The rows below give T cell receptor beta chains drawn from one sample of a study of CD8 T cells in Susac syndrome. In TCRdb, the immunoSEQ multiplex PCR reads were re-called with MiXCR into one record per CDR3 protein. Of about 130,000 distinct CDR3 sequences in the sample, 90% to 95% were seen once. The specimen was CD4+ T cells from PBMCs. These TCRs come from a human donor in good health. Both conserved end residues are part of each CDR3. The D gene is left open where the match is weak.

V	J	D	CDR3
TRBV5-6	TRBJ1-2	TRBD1	CASSLTGGGYGYTF
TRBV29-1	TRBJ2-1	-	CSVGGGDEQFF
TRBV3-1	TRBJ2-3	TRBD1	CASSHFRGQGGSDTQYF
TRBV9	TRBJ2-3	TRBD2	CASSVANGRLSDTQYF
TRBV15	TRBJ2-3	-	CATSRGGGETDTQYF
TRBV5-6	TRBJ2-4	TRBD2	CASSLGLAGGPVAKNIQYF
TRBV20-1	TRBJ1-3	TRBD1	CSARGQGNTIYF
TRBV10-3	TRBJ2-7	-	CAISEVATASREQYF
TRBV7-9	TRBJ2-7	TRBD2	CASSQREPYEQYF
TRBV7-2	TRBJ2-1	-	CASLLAPYNEQFF
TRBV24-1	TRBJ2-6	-	CATSENSGANVLTF
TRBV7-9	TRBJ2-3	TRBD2	CASSRQAGGPGDTQYF
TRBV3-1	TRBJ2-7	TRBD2	CASSTRSGLAAYEQYF
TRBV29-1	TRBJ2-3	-	CSVEGPSTDTQYF
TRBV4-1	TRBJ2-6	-	CASSLNRAGANVLTF
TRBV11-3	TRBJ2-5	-	CASSQGPQETQYF
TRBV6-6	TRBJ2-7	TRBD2	CASSLAGVHEQYF
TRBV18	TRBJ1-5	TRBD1	CASSPAGTGVAQPQHF
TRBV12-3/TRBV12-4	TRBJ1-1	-	CASSIWGSKAFF
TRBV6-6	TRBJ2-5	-	CASTTRGSETQYF
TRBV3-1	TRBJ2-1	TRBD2	CASSAKRTGTSGYEQFF
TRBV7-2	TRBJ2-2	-	CASSFLLARTGELFF
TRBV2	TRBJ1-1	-	CASSAVAANEAFF
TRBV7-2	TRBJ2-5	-	CASSPRGGGETQYF
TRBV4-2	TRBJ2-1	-	CASSQAWRSYNEQFF
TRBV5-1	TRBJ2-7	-	CASSGHYEQYF
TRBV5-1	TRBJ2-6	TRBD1	CASSSGTGPSGANVLTF
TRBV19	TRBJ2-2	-	CASTPSRGYSGELFF
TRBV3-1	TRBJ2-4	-	CASSQGQNSAHF
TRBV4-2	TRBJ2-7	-	CASSQDPGEQYF
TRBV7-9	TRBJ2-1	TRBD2	CASSLGSGRNEQFF
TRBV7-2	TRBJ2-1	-	CASSLVKLDYNEQFF
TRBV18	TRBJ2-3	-	CASSGSEDTQYF
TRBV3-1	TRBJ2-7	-	CASSLRRLGDEQYF
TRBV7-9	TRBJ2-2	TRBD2	CASSSRTSGLDPGELFF
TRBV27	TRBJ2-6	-	CASSLSWIGGANVLTF
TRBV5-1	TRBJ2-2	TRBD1	CASSSAGGGNTGELFF
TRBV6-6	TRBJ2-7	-	CASSYKDLYEQYF
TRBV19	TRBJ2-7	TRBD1	CASDSGTGVYEQYF
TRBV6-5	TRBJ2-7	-	CASSYRHGEQYF
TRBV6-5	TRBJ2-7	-	CASRLEKGRTYEQYF
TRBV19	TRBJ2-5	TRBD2	CASRPPGGGETQYF
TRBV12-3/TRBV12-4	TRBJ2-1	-	CASTTSAYNEQFF
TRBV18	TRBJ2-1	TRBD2	CASSLGRVIGEQFF
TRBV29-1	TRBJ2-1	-	CSVDSQASYNEQFF
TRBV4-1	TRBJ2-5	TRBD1	CASSQDLVGQGQETQYF
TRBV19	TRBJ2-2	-	CASTTAEITGELFF
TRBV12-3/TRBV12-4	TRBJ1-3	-	CASTPHDRLRNTIYF
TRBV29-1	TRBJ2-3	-	CSVVVGAYTDTQYF
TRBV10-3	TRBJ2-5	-	CAISGAEGETQYF
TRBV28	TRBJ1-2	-	CASTVGNYGYTF
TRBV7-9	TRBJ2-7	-	CASKPWRGFPYEQYF
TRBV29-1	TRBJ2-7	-	CSVVGNYEQYF
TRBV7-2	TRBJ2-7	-	CASSWSSGAYEQYF
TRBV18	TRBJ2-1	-	CASSEGPSSYNEQFF
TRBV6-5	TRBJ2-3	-	CASSYDRTNTDTQYF
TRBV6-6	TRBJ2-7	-	CASSYPTEYEQYF